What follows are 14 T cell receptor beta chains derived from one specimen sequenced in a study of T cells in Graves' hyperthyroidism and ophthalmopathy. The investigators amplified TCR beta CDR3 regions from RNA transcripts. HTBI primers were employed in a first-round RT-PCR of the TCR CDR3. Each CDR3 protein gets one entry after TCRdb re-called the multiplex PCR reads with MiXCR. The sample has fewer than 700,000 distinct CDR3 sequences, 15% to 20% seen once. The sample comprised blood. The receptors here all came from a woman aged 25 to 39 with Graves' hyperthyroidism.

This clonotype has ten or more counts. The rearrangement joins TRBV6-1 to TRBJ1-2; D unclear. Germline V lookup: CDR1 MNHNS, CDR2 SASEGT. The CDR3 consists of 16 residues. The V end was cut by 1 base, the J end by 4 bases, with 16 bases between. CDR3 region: CASSEGFGVGSYGYTF. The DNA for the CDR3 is TGTGCCAGCAGTGAAGGGTTCGGGGTAGGTAGCTATGGCTACACCTTC.

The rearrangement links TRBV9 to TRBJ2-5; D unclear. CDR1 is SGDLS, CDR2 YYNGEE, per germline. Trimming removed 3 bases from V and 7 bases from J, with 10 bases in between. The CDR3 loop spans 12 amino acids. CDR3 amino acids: CASSEHEATQYF. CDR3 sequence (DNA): TGTGCCAGCAGCGAGCACGAGGCGACCCAGTACTTC.

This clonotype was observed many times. This chain's CDR3 is CASSLWGLREKLFF. In DNA form, the CDR3 reads TGCGCCAGCAGCTTGTGGGGGCTGCGGGAAAAACTGTTTTTT. The chain recombines TRBV5-1 with TRBJ1-4, with TRBD1 as a possible D gene (6 bases). Germline V CDR1 and CDR2: SGHRS, YFSETQ. The CDR3 is made up of 14 amino acids. The V gene lost 1 base and the J gene lost 8 bases, with 12 bases spanning the gap.

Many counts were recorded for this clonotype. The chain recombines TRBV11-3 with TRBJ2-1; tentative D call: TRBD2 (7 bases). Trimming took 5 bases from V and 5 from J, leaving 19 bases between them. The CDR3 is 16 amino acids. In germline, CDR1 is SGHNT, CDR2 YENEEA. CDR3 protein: CASSHLGGGDDNEQFF. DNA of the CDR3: TGTGCCAGCAGCCATTTGGGGGGGGGCGATGACAATGAGCAGTTCTTC.

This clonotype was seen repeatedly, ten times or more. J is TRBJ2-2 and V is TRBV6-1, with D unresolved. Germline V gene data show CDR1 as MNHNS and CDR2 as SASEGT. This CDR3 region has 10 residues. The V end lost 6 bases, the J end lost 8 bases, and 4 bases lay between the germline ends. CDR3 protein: CASSIGELFF. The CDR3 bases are TGTGCCAGCAGCATAGGGGAGCTGTTTTTT.

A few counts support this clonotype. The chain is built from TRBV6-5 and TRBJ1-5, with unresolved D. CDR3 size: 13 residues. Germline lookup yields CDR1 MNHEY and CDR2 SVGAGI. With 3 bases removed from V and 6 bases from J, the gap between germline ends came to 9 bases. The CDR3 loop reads CASSYMRGQPQHF. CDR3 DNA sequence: TGTGCCAGCAGTTATATGAGAGGTCAGCCCCAGCATTTT.

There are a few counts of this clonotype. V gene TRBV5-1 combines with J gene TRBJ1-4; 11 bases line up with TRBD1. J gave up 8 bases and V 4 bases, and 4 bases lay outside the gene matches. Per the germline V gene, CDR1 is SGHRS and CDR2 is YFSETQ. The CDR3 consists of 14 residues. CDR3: CASSEGQGDEKLFF. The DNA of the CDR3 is TGCGCCAGCAGCGAGGGACAGGGGGACGAAAAACTGTTTTTT.

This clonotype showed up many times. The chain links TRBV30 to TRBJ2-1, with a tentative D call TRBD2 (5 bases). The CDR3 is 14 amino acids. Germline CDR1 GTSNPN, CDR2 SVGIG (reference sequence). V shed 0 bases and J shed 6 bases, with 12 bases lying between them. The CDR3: CAWSVGPGSNEQFF. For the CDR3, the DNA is TGTGCCTGGAGTGTAGGCCCGGGAAGCAATGAGCAGTTCTTC.

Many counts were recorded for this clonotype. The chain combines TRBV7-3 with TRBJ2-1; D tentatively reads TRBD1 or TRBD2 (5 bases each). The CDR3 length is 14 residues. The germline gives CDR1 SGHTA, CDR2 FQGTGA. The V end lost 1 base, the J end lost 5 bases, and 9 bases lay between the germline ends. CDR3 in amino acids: CASSLIGTDNEQFF. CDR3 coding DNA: TGTGCCAGCAGCTTAATCGGGACGGACAATGAGCAGTTCTTC.

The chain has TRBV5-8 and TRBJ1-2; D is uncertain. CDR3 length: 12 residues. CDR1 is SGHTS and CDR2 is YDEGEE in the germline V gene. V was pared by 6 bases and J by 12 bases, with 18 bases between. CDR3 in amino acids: CASNARTSGDTF. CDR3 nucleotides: TGTGCCAGCAACGCGAGGACGTCCGGTGACACCTTC. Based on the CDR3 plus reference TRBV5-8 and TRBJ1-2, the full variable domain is EAGVTQSPTHLIKTRGQQATLRCSPISGHTSVYWYQQALGLGLQFLLWYDEGEERNRGNFPPRFSGRQFPNYSSELNVNALELEDSALYLCASNARTSGDTFGSGTRLTVV.

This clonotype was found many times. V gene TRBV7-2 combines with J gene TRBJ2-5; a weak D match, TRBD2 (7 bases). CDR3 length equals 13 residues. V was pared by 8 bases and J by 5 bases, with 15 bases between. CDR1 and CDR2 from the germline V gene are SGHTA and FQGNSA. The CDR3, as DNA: TGTGCCAGCGGGGAGGGGGTGGGGGAGACCCAGTACTTC. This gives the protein CASGEGVGETQYF.

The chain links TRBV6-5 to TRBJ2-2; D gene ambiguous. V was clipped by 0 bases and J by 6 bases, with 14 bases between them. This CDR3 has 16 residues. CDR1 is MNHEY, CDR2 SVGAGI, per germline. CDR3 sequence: CASSYSALGGAGELFF. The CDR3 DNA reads TGTGCCAGCAGTTACTCGGCTTTAGGTGGTGCCGGGGAGCTGTTTTTT.

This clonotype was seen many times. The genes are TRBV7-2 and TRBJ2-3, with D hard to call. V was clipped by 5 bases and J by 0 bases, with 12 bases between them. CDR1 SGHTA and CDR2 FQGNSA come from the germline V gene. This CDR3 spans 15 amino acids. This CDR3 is CASSPQMYSTDTQYF. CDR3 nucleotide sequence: TGTGCCAGCAGCCCGCAGATGTACAGCACAGATACGCAGTATTTT.

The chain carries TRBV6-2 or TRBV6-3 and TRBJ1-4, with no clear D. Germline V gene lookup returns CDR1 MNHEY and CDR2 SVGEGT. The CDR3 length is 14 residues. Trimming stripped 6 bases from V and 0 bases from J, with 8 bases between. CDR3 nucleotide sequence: TGTGCCAGCAGGCTGGATACAACTAATGAAAAACTGTTTTTT. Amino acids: CASRLDTTNEKLFF.